This T cell receptor beta chain comes out of a study of radiotherapy plus CTLA-4 blockade in lung cancer. Clones were read by immunoSEQ multiplex PCR, and TCRdb kept only the in-frame ones, dropping some. The data hold some 40,000 clones, with more than 70% observed a single time. The ends were cut back, 3 bases at V and 0 bases at J, with 20 bases in the middle. The CDR3 extends over 18 amino acids. Germline V lookup: CDR1 LNHDA, CDR2 SQIVND (reference sequence). This sequence was found in a human donor with non-small cell lung cancer that progressed on radiotherapy plus ipilimumab. Here the sequenced sample was peripheral blood, taken from a patient treated with radiotherapy plus ipilimumab. This chain joins TRBV19 and TRBJ1-2; D perhaps matches TRBD1 (6 bases). The CDR3 DNA reads TGTGCCAGTAGTATTTACTGGATAGGGCAGGGGTCTAACTATGGCTACACCTTC. This gives the protein CASSIYWIGQGSNYGYTF. The complete variable domain, with remaining parts taken from reference TRBV19 and TRBJ1-2, reads DGGITQSPKYLFRKEGQNVTLSCEQNLNHDAMYWYRQDPGQGLRLIYYSQIVNDFQKGDIAEGYSVSREKKESFPLTVTSAQKNPTAFYLCASSIYWIGQGSNYGYTFGSGTRLTVV.